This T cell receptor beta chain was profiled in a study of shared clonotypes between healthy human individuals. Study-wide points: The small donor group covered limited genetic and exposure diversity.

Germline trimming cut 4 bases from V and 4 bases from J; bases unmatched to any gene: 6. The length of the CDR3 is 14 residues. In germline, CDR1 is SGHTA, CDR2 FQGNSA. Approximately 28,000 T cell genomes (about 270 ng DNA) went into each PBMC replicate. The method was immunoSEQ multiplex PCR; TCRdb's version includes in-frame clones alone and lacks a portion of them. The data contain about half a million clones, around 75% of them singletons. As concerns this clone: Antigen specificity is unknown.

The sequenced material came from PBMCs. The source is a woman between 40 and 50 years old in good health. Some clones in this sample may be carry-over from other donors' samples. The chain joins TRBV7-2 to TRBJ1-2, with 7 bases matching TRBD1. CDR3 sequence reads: CASSYTGVGYGYTF. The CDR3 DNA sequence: TGTGCCAGCAGCTACACAGGGGTTGGCTATGGCTACACCTTC.